The 2 T cell receptor beta chains given below trace back to one sample, sequenced in a study of OX40 agonist ivuxolimab in advanced cancers. Measured with immunoSEQ multiplex PCR; TCRdb has only the in-frame clones, and not every one. The sample lists about 73,000 clones; more than 75% were seen once. The starting material was CD4+ or CD8+ T cells sorted from blood, obtained in a trial of the OX40 agonist ivuxolimab. These receptors all stem from an adult with an advanced solid tumor such as melanoma, head and neck, liver or kidney cancer.

The chain employs TRBV11-2 and TRBJ1-1; D gene unclear. The CDR3 totals 14 residues. V was trimmed by 5 bases and J by 0 bases, leaving 10 bases between them. Germline-derived CDR1 and CDR2 are SGHAT and FQNNGV. DNA of the CDR3: TGTGCCAGCAGCGGCAGAGCCATGAACACTGAAGCTTTCTTT. Translation: CASSGRAMNTEAFF.

The chain carries TRBV19 and TRBJ2-3; 8 bases fit TRBD2. CDR3 length: 15 residues. V shed 9 bases, J shed 2 bases, and the junction held 10 bases outside the gene matches. Looked up from germline, CDR1 is LNHDA and CDR2 is SQIVND (reference sequence). The CDR3 region has the DNA TGTGCCAGCAGCACTAGCGGATCGTTCACAGATACGCAGTATTTT. Residues: CASSTSGSFTDTQYF.